This T cell receptor (beta chain) is from a study of OX40 agonist ivuxolimab in advanced cancers. Looking at the study overall: Patients were 82.7% male with ages roughly 20 to 80, mean around 58. Notes on the study in general: Low normalized T-cell clonal expansion also characterized some of the nonresponders.

Sequencing used immunoSEQ multiplex PCR; TCRdb keeps in-frame clones, though not all of them. The data hold 79,000 or so clones, with about 89% observed a single time. Germline assignment: CDR1 LNHDA and CDR2 SQIVND (reference sequence). V was cut by 3 bases and J by 8 bases, with 16 bases left in between. The CDR3 spans 14 residues. For this clone: What it recognizes is unknown.

The V and J genes are TRBV19 and TRBJ1-2, with a tentative D call TRBD1 (5 bases). The sample was CD4+ or CD8+ T cells sorted from blood, taken in a trial of the OX40 agonist ivuxolimab. The sequence was obtained from an adult with an advanced solid tumor such as melanoma, head and neck, liver or kidney cancer. The CDR3 bases are TGTGCCAGTAGTATCCGGGACGGGAAAGTGGGCTACACCTTC. It is translated as CASSIRDGKVGYTF.